Shown below are 9 T cell receptor beta chains from a single sample sequenced in a study of CD8+ T cells in alopecia areata. Sequencing templates came from extracted RNA that was reverse transcribed into cDNA. The data were produced by immunoSEQ multiplex PCR, yet TCRdb's version contains in-frame clones alone and is incomplete. The data show some 110,000 clones, roughly two fifths seen once. The specimen sequenced was CD4+ T cells sorted from blood. The receptors shown here come from a human donor with alopecia areata.

This clone has more than one count but fewer than ten. The rearrangement uses TRBV28 and TRBJ2-7; D is unclear. The V and J ends lost 4 bases and 2 bases respectively, with 9 bases between them. Germline CDR1 reads MDHEN; CDR2 reads SYDVKM. The CDR3 is made up of 13 amino acids. CDR3: CASSSSSPYEQYF. CDR3 nucleotides: TGTGCCAGCAGTTCCTCGTCCCCCTACGAGCAGTACTTC.

The chain links TRBV5-1 to TRBJ2-7; maybe TRBD1 (6 bases). Trimming left V 2 bases short and J 2 bases short, with 11 bases between. CDR3 length: 14 residues. Germline V CDR1 and CDR2: SGHRS, YFSETQ. The CDR3: CASSFRGQPYEQYF. The CDR3 DNA is TGCGCCAGCAGCTTTAGGGGACAACCCTACGAGCAGTACTTC.

The V and J genes are TRBV7-9 and TRBJ2-1; 7 bases agree with TRBD1. This CDR3 is 16 amino acids long. The ends lost 5 bases at V and 3 bases at J; junction bases unmatched: 10. Germline values: CDR1 SEHNR, CDR2 FQNEAQ (reference sequence). DNA of the CDR3: TGTGCCAGCAGCCCACGGACAGGAATACACTACAATGAGCAGTTCTTC. This translates into CASSPRTGIHYNEQFF.

The J gene is TRBJ2-1, the V gene TRBV29-1, with 9 bases lining up with TRBD1. The CDR3 is 17 amino acids. V was pared by 7 bases and J by 11 bases, with 24 bases of the junction left unmatched. Per germline, CDR1 SQVTM and CDR2 ANQGSEA. This chain's CDR3 is CSARLGTGIGPSSQQFF. CDR3 DNA sequence: TGCAGCGCACGGCTTGGGACAGGGATAGGTCCGAGCAGCCAGCAGTTCTTC.

The chain links TRBV5-1 to TRBJ2-6; D is unresolved. CDR1 and CDR2 (germline): SGHRS, YFSETQ. The CDR3 runs to 12 residues. Trimming took 5 bases from V and 1 from J, leaving 1 base between them. CDR3 protein: CASRSGANVLTF. The CDR3 coding sequence is TGCGCCAGCAGGTCTGGGGCCAACGTCCTGACTTTC.

The table lists this clone with a few counts. V gene TRBV28 combines with J gene TRBJ2-1; 8 nucleotides line up with TRBD2. Germline V lookup: CDR1 MDHEN, CDR2 SYDVKM. V gave up 10 bases and J gave up 3 bases; unmatched junction bases: 23. CDR3 length equals 19 residues. The DNA of the CDR3 is TGTGCCACCACCGGGGGGCTAGCGGGTAGCGCGCCTGTCTACAATGAGCAGTTCTTC. This encodes CATTGGLAGSAPVYNEQFF.

A few counts support this clone. This chain connects TRBV23-1 to TRBJ1-5; TRBD1 agrees at 9 bases. TRBV23-1 counts as an open reading frame of uncertain function. The CDR3 is 20 amino acids. V was clipped by 8 bases and J by 5 bases; unmatched bases: 25. The CDR3 DNA is TGCGCCAGCCCACTACCTCCGGACAGGGGAAAGGGGTTTCGCGATCAGCCCCAGCATTTT. Translating gives CASPLPPDRGKGFRDQPQHF.

V gene TRBV29-1 combines with J gene TRBJ1-1; 7 nucleotides agree with TRBD1. The ends lost 6 bases at V and 2 bases at J; junction bases unmatched: 3. The CDR3 consists of 12 residues. CDR1 and CDR2 from the germline V gene are SQVTM and ANQGSEA. CDR3 sequence reads: CSVQGFNTEAFF. The DNA for the CDR3 is TGCAGCGTACAGGGGTTCAACACTGAAGCTTTCTTT.

The rearrangement joins TRBV27 to TRBJ2-7; D might be TRBD2 (5 bases). V dropped 4 bases and J dropped 3 bases, with 10 bases sitting between them. CDR1 and CDR2 (germline): MNHEY, SMNVEV (reference sequence). The CDR3 runs to 13 residues. The CDR3 region is CASSWESSYEQYF. CDR3 sequence (DNA): TGTGCCAGCAGTTGGGAGTCAAGCTACGAGCAGTACTTC.